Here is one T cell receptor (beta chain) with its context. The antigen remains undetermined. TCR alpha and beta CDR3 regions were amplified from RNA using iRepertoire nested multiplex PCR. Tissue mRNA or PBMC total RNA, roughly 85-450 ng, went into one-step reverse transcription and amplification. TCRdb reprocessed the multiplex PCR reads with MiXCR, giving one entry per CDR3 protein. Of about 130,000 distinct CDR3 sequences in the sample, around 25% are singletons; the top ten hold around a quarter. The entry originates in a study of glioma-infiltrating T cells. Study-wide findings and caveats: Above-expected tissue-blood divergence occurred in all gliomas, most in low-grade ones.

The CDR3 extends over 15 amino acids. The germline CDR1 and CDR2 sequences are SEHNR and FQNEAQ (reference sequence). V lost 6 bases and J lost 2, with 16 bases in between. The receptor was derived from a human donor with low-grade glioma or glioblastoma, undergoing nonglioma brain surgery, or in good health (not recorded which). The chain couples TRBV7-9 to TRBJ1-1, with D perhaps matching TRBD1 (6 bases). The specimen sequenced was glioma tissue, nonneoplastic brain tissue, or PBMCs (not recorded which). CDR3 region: CASSEEGGFNTEAFF. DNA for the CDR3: TGTGCCAGCAGTGAAGAGGGGGGCTTTAACACTGAAGCTTTCTTT.